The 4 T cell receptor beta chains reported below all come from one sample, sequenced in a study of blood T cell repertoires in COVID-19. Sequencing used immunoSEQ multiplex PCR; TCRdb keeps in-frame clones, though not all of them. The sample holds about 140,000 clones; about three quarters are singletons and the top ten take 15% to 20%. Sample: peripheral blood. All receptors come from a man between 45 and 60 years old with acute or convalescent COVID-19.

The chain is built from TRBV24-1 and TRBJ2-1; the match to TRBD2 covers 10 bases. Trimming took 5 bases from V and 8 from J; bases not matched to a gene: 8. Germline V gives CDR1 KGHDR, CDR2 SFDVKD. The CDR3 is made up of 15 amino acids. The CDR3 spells CATSGSGGAGDEQFF. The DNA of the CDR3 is TGTGCCACCAGTGGCAGCGGGGGGGCCGGGGATGAGCAGTTCTTC.

CDR3 sequence: CAWSQFLLAGGSSSYNEQFF. The CDR3 DNA reads as TGTGCCTGGAGCCAATTTTTGCTAGCGGGGGGTTCGAGCTCCTACAATGAGCAGTTCTTC. The chain is built from TRBV30 and TRBJ2-1; 11 bases are shared with TRBD2. V shed 3 bases and J 0 bases; nucleotides not matched to a gene: 16. Germline-derived CDR1 and CDR2 are GTSNPN and SVGIG (reference sequence). The CDR3 consists of 20 residues.

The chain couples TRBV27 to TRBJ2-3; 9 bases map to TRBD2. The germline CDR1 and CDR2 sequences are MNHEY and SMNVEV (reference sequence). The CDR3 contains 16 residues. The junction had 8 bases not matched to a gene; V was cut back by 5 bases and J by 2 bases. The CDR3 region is CASSKYLAGNTDTQYF. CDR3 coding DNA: TGTGCCAGCAGTAAATACCTAGCGGGGAACACAGATACGCAGTATTTT.

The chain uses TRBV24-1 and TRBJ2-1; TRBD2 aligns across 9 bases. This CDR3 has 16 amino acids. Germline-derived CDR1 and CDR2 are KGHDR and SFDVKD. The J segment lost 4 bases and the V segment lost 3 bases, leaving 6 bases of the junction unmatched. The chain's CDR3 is CATSDPSAGGYNEQFF. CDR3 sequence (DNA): TGTGCCACCAGTGATCCCTCGGCGGGAGGGTACAATGAGCAGTTCTTC.